The rows below give T cell receptor beta chains drawn from one sample of a study of blood T cell repertoires in COVID-19. Assay used: immunoSEQ multiplex PCR; TCRdb lists only in-frame clones, some missing. The sample carries 55,000 to 80,000 clones, about 90% recorded once. Sequences were obtained from peripheral blood. These receptors all come from a human donor in a cohort sampled during active COVID-19. CDR3s include the opening cysteine and the closing phenylalanine or tryptophan. The D gene is left open where the match is weak. Clone size, where shown, is once, few, many, or a class for clones that have expanded.

>TRBV5-6|few|14|NA|TRBJ2-7
CASSFRASSYEQYF
TGTGCCAGCAGCTTCAGGGCCTCCTCCTACGAGCAGTACTTC
>TRBV6-1|once|14|NA|TRBJ1-4
CASSESRTDEKLFF
TGTGCCAGCAGTGAATCACGGACAGATGAAAAACTGTTTTTT
>TRBV3-1/TRBV3-2|NA|15|NA|TRBJ2-5
CASSPTKGAGETQYF
TGTGCCAGCAGCCCGACCAAGGGGGCGGGGGAGACCCAGTACTTC
>TRBV7-7|medium-sized|15|NA|TRBJ2-3
CASSSPGVRTDTQYF
TGTGCCAGCAGCTCTCCAGGGGTTCGTACAGATACGCAGTATTTT
>TRBV5-1|NA|15|NA|TRBJ1-6
CASSRSSRGNSPLHF
TGCGCCAGCAGTCGGTCGTCACGGGGTAATTCACCCCTCCACTTT
>TRBV6-5|NA|14|TRBD1|TRBJ2-7
CASRDRDRGYEQYF
TGTGCCAGCAGGGACCGGGACAGGGGCTACGAGCAGTACTTC
>TRBV5-6|few|16|TRBD1|TRBJ2-1
CASSFGTESSYNEQFF
TGTGCCAGCAGCTTTGGGACAGAAAGCTCCTACAATGAGCAGTTCTTC
>TRBV2|NA|13|NA|TRBJ2-1
CASRDDTYNEQFF
TGTGCCAGCAGGGATGACACCTACAATGAGCAGTTCTTC
>TRBV9|NA|14|TRBD2|TRBJ2-5
CASSQLARQETQYF
TGTGCCAGCAGCCAACTAGCGAGACAAGAGACCCAGTACTTC
>TRBV5-1|NA|14|TRBD2|TRBJ2-5
CASSLAGLAGTQYF
TGCGCCAGCAGCTTGGCGGGCCTAGCGGGGACCCAGTACTTC
>TRBV2|NA|14|NA|TRBJ2-7
CASSTGLEGYEQYF
TGTGCCAGCAGCACAGGGCTCGAGGGCTACGAGCAGTACTTC
>TRBV24-1|NA|15|NA|TRBJ2-5
CATSDATETQETQYF
TGTGCCACCAGTGACGCGACAGAGACCCAAGAGACCCAGTACTTC
>TRBV3-1/TRBV3-2|NA|14|TRBD1|TRBJ1-1
CASRLTGTGFKAFF
TGTGCCAGCAGACTCACCGGGACAGGGTTTAAAGCTTTCTTT
>TRBV7-6|NA|14|NA|TRBJ1-1
CASSLQGGNTEAFF
TGTGCCAGCAGCTTACAGGGTGGAAACACTGAAGCTTTCTTT
>TRBV6-6|NA|14|NA|TRBJ2-7
CASSYSRGTNEQYF
TGTGCCAGCAGTTACTCCCGGGGAACCAACGAGCAGTACTTC
>TRBV19|NA|15|TRBD1|TRBJ1-2
CASSIGTGRNYGYTF
TGTGCCAGTAGTATAGGGACAGGGCGGAACTATGGCTACACCTTC
>TRBV12-3/TRBV12-4|NA|13|NA|TRBJ2-7
CASSLQGPYEQYF
TGTGCCAGCAGTTTACAGGGCCCTTACGAGCAGTACTTC
>TRBV18|NA|14|TRBD1|TRBJ1-5
CASSPGQGRQPQHF
TGTGCCAGCTCACCCGGACAGGGGCGACAGCCCCAGCATTTT
>TRBV5-1|NA|14|TRBD2|TRBJ2-3
CASSSSGPTDTQYF
TGCGCCAGCAGTTCTAGCGGCCCCACAGATACGCAGTATTTT
>TRBV30|NA|13|NA|TRBJ1-5
CAWSGTENQPQHF
TGTGCCTGGAGCGGGACTGAGAATCAGCCCCAGCATTTT
>TRBV2|NA|13|NA|TRBJ1-2
CASSGGILYGYTF
TGTGCCAGCAGTGGCGGAATCCTCTATGGCTACACCTTC
>TRBV7-2|NA|14|TRBD1|TRBJ1-2
CASTQGGSDYGYTF
TGTGCCAGCACCCAGGGGGGCTCTGACTATGGCTACACCTTC
>TRBV18|NA|14|NA|TRBJ2-5
CATRWGEPQETQYF
TGTGCCACGCGCTGGGGGGAACCCCAAGAGACCCAGTACTTC
>TRBV3-1/TRBV3-2|NA|15|TRBD2|TRBJ2-2
CASVSGGAGTGELFF
TGTGCCAGCGTTAGCGGGGGGGCGGGCACCGGGGAGCTGTTTTTT
>TRBV5-1|NA|13|NA|TRBJ1-5
CASSAGVNQPQHF
TGCGCCAGCAGTGCGGGGGTGAATCAGCCCCAGCATTTT
>TRBV6-5|NA|14|NA|TRBJ1-2
CASSSPGLNYGYTF
TGTGCCAGCAGTTCGCCAGGGCTGAACTATGGCTACACCTTC
>TRBV7-9|NA|16|TRBD1|TRBJ2-7
CASSQQDRQGSREQYF
TGTGCCAGCAGCCAACAAGATCGACAGGGTTCGCGCGAGCAGTACTTC
>TRBV29-1|NA|14|NA|TRBJ1-1
CSVAPQGKGTEAFF
TGCAGCGTTGCCCCACAGGGAAAGGGCACTGAAGCTTTCTTT
>TRBV5-5|NA|15|NA|TRBJ1-5
CASSLAGYSNQPQHF
TGTGCCAGCAGCTTGGCCGGGTATAGCAATCAGCCCCAGCATTTT
>TRBV9|once|15|TRBD1|TRBJ1-6
CASSLLGQGNSPLHF
TGTGCCAGCAGCTTGTTGGGACAGGGCAATTCACCCCTCCACTTT
>TRBV9|once|15|TRBD1|TRBJ2-1
CASSVHGQGGNEQFF
TGTGCCAGCAGCGTTCACGGACAGGGTGGCAATGAGCAGTTCTTC
>TRBV7-2|NA|14|TRBD2|TRBJ2-3
CASSQGLAADTQYF
TGTGCCAGCAGCCAGGGACTAGCGGCAGATACGCAGTATTTT
>TRBV3-1/TRBV3-2|NA|16|NA|TRBJ2-7
CASSQGVGAFVDEQYF
TGTGCCAGCAGCCAAGGAGTGGGGGCGTTTGTCGACGAGCAGTACTTC
>TRBV4-3|NA|17|TRBD1|TRBJ2-2
CASSQVVGTGGHGELFF
TGCGCCAGCAGCCAAGTTGTCGGCACAGGGGGCCACGGGGAGCTGTTTTTT
>TRBV24-1|NA|16|NA|TRBJ2-1
CATSDASLGSGAEQFF
TGTGCCACCAGTGATGCCTCCCTAGGTTCGGGTGCTGAGCAGTTCTTC
>TRBV7-2|once|14|TRBD2|TRBJ2-1
CASSLYLAGSEQFF
TGTGCCAGCAGCTTATACTTAGCGGGGAGTGAGCAGTTCTTC
>TRBV11-3|NA|15|NA|TRBJ2-3
CASSVRESSTDTQYF
TGTGCCAGCAGCGTTAGAGAAAGTAGCACAGATACGCAGTATTTT
>TRBV5-1|NA|18|TRBD2|TRBJ2-3
CASSSEYRTSGGTDTQYF
TGCGCCAGCAGCTCAGAATACCGGACTAGCGGGGGCACAGATACGCAGTATTTT
>TRBV7-2|NA|15|NA|TRBJ2-1
CASSLRGQDYNEQFF
TGTGCCAGCAGCTTACGGGGACAAGACTACAATGAGCAGTTCTTC
>TRBV6-4|NA|18|TRBD2|TRBJ2-7
CASSESLAGPQLNYEQYF
TGTGCCAGCAGTGAGAGTCTAGCGGGGCCTCAATTAAATTACGAGCAGTACTTC
>TRBV4-2|NA|16|TRBD2|TRBJ2-5
CASSQGLAGGQETQYF
TGTGCCAGCAGCCAAGGACTAGCGGGGGGCCAAGAGACCCAGTACTTC
>TRBV9|NA|18|TRBD2|TRBJ2-3
CASSPRLGTSGPTDTQYF
TGTGCCAGCAGCCCTCGACTAGGGACTAGCGGGCCCACAGATACGCAGTATTTT
>TRBV7-8|NA|14|NA|TRBJ2-7
CASSLVDGSYEQYF
TGTGCCAGCAGCTTAGTAGATGGCTCCTACGAGCAGTACTTC
>TRBV5-6|NA|16|NA|TRBJ1-4
CASAFSVVQGVGKLFF
TGTGCCAGCGCCTTCTCTGTTGTGCAGGGTGTTGGAAAACTGTTTTTT
>TRBV5-5|NA|15|TRBD1|TRBJ1-6
CASSLWQGAGSPLHF
TGTGCCAGCAGCTTGTGGCAGGGGGCCGGTTCACCCCTCCACTTT
>TRBV2|NA|14|TRBD1|TRBJ1-2
CASSSDREGYGYTF
TGTGCCAGCAGTTCCGACAGGGAAGGCTATGGCTACACCTTC
>TRBV6-5|NA|14|TRBD1|TRBJ2-7
CASSYRDRGYEQYF
TGTGCCAGCAGTTACCGGGACAGGGGCTACGAGCAGTACTTC
>TRBV6-5|NA|15|TRBD1|TRBJ1-1
CASSRIGGQVAEAFF
TGTGCCAGCAGTCGTATAGGGGGCCAAGTCGCTGAAGCTTTCTTT
>TRBV24-1|once|13|NA|TRBJ2-3
CATSDPVTDTQYF
TGTGCCACCAGTGACCCCGTTACAGATACGCAGTATTTT
>TRBV28|NA|17|NA|TRBJ1-3
CASSLSAGWSSGNTIYF
TGTGCCAGCAGTTTATCCGCCGGCTGGAGCTCTGGAAACACCATATATTTT
>TRBV4-2|NA|16|TRBD2|TRBJ2-5
CASSQDAGGPKETQYF
TGTGCCAGCAGCCAAGATGCGGGGGGGCCGAAAGAGACCCAGTACTTC
>TRBV28|NA|16|TRBD2|TRBJ2-1
CASSLLAGSSYNEQFF
TGTGCCAGCAGCCTTTTAGCGGGGAGCTCCTACAATGAGCAGTTCTTC
>TRBV11-2|few|15|NA|TRBJ2-6
CASSLFGAGANVLTF
TGTGCCAGCAGCTTATTCGGGGCTGGGGCCAACGTCCTGACTTTC
>TRBV19|NA|15|NA|TRBJ2-7
CASSILVGSGYEQYF
TGTGCCAGTAGTATTCTTGTCGGGTCCGGTTACGAGCAGTACTTC
>TRBV21-1|NA|15|NA|TRBJ2-7
CASSKSKGHFYEQYF
TGTGCCAGCAGCAAATCAAAGGGACATTTCTACGAGCAGTACTTC
>TRBV5-4|few|15|TRBD1|TRBJ2-7
CASSLPGQGTYEQYF
TGTGCCAGCAGCTTGCCGGGACAGGGGACCTACGAGCAGTACTTC
>TRBV6-5|few|16|TRBD1|TRBJ1-6
CASSYSRQGLNSPLHF
TGTGCCAGCAGTTACTCAAGACAGGGCCTTAATTCACCCCTCCACTTT
>TRBV5-5|few|16|TRBD2|TRBJ2-7
CASSLRSRGESYEQYF
TGTGCCAGCAGCTTGAGGTCTCGGGGGGAGTCCTACGAGCAGTACTTC
>TRBV9|NA|15|NA|TRBJ2-7
CASSVGFPEFYEQYF
TGTGCCAGCAGCGTAGGGTTCCCGGAGTTCTACGAGCAGTACTTC